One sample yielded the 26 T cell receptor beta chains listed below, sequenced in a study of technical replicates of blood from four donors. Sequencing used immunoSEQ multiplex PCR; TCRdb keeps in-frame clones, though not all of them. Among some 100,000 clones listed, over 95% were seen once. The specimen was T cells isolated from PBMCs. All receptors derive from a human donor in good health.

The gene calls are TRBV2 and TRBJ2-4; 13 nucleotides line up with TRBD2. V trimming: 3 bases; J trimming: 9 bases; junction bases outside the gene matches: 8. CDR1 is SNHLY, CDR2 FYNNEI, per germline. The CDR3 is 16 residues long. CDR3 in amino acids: CASSEGLAGRKGIQYF. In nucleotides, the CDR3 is TGTGCCAGCAGTGAGGGACTAGCGGGGAGGAAGGGCATTCAGTACTTC.

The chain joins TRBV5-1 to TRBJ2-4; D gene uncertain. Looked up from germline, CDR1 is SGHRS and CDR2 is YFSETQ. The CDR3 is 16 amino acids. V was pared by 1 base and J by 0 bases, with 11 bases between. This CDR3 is CASSLPRKLAKNIQYF. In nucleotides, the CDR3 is TGCGCCAGCAGCTTGCCGAGGAAACTAGCCAAAAACATTCAGTACTTC.

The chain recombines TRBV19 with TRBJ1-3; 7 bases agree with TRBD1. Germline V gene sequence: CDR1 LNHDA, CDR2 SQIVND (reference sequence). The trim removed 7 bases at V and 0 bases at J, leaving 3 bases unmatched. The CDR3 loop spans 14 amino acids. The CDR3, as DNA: TGTGCCAGTACGACAGGGAGCTCTGGAAACACCATATATTTT. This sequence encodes CASTTGSSGNTIYF.

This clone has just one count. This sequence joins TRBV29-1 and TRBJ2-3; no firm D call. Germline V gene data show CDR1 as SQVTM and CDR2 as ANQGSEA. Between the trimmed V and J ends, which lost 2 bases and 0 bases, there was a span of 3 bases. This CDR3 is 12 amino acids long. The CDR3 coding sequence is TGCAGCGTTGAACCTAGCACAGATACGCAGTATTTT. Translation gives CSVEPSTDTQYF.

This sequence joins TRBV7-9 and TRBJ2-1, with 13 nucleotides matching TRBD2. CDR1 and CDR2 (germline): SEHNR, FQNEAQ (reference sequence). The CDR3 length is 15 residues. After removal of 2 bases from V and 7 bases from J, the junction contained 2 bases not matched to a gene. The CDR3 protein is CASSLPGLAGNEQFF. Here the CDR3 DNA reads TGTGCCAGCAGCTTACCGGGACTAGCGGGAAATGAGCAGTTCTTC.

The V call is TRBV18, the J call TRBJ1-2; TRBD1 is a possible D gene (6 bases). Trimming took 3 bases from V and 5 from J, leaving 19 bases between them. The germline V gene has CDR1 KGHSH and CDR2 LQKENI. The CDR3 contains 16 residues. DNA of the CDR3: TGTGCCAGCTCACCCCCGGGACACCCGAGTTCGTATGGCTACACCTTC. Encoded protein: CASSPPGHPSSYGYTF.

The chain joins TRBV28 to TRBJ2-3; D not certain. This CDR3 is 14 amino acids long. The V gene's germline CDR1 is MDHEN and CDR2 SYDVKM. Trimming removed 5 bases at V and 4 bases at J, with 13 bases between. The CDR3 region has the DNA TGTGCCAGCAGTGATTGGCGCCGGGCAGATACGCAGTATTTT. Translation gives CASSDWRRADTQYF.

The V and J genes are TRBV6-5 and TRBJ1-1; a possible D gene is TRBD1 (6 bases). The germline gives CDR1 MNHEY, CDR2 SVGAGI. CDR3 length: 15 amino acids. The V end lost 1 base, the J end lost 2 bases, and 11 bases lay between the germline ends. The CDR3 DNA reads TGTGCCAGCAGTTACTTAACAGGGCCCAACACTGAAGCTTTCTTT. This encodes CASSYLTGPNTEAFF.

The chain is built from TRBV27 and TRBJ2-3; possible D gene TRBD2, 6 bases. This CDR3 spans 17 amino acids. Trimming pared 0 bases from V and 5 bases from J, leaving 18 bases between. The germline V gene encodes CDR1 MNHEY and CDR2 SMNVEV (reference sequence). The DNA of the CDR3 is TGTGCCAGCAGTTTATCGGGAAGGCGGGGCTTTGTAGATACGCAGTATTTT. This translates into CASSLSGRRGFVDTQYF.

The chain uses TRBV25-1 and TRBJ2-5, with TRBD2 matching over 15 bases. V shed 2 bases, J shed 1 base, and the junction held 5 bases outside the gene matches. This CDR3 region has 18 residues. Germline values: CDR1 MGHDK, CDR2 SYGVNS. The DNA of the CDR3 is TGTGCCAGCAGTGAAAGGGGACTAGCGGGGGGCTCCCAAGAGACCCAGTACTTC. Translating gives CASSERGLAGGSQETQYF.

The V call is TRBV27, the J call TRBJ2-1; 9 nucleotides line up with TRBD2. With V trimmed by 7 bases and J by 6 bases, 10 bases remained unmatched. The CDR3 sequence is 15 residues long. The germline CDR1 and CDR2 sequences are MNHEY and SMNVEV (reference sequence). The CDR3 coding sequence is TGTGCCAGCACTGCCCTAGCGGGAACTGGCAATGAGCAGTTCTTC. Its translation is CASTALAGTGNEQFF.

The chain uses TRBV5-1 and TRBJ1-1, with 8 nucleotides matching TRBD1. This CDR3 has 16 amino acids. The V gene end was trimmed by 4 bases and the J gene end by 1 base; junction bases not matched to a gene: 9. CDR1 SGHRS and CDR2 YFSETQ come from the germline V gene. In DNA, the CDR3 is TGCGCCAGCAGCCCCGGACAGGGCTCTTGGAACACTGAAGCTTTCTTT. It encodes CASSPGQGSWNTEAFF. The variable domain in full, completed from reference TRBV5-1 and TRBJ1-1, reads KAGVTQTPRYLIKTRGQQVTLSCSPISGHRSVSWYQQTPGQGLQFLFEYFSETQRNKGNFPGRFSGRQFSNSRSEMNVSTLELGDSALYLCASSPGQGSWNTEAFFGQGTRLTVV.

The CDR3 spells CASSLTGGPHEQYF. The CDR3 DNA reads TGTGCCAGCAGTTTAACGGGAGGGCCCCACGAGCAGTACTTC. The V call is TRBV27, the J call TRBJ2-7, with 8 bases identical to TRBD2. CDR1 and CDR2 (germline): MNHEY, SMNVEV (reference sequence). The J segment lost 5 bases and the V segment lost 2 bases, leaving 5 bases of the junction unmatched. The CDR3 is 14 amino acids.

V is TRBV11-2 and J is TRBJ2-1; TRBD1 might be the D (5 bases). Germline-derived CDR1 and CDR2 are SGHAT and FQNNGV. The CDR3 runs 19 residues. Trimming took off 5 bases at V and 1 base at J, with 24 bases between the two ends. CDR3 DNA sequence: TGTGCCAGCAGCATGTTTGGCAGGGATCGACCCGGGTCCTACAATGAGCAGTTCTTC. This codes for CASSMFGRDRPGSYNEQFF.

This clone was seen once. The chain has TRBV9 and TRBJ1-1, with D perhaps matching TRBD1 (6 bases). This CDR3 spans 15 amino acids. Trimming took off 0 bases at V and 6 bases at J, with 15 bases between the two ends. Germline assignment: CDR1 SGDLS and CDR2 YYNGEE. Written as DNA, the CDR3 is TGTGCCAGCAGCGTAGCCGCAGTAGGGGGTCCTGAAGCTTTCTTT. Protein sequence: CASSVAAVGGPEAFF.

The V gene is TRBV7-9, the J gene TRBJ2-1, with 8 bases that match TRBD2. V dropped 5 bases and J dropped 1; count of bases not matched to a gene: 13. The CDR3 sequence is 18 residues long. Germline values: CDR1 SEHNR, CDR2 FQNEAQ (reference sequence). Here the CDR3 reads CASSPQFYGRASYNEQFF. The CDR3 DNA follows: TGTGCCAGCAGCCCACAGTTCTACGGGAGGGCTTCCTACAATGAGCAGTTCTTC. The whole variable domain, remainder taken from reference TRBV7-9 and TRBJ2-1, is DTGVSQNPRHKITKRGQNVTFRCDPISEHNRLYWYRQTLGQGPEFLTYFQNEAQLEKSRLLSDRFSAERPKGSFSTLEIQRTEQGDSAMYLCASSPQFYGRASYNEQFFGPGTRLTVL.

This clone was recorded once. DNA for the CDR3: TGCGCCAGCAGCGTGACAGGGGCCATCTATGGCTACACCTTC. This sequence encodes CASSVTGAIYGYTF. This chain connects TRBV4-1 to TRBJ1-2, with 8 positions matching TRBD1. Per germline, CDR1 MGHRA and CDR2 YSYEKL. Trimming at V came to 5 bases and at J to 4 bases, leaving 6 bases not matched to a gene. This CDR3 has 14 residues.

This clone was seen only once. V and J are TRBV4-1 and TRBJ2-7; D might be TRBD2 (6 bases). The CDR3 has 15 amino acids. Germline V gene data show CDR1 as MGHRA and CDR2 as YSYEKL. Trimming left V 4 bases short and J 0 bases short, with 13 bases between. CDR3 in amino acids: CASSLWDGSSYEQYF. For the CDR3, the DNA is TGCGCCAGCAGCCTGTGGGACGGGAGCTCCTACGAGCAGTACTTC.

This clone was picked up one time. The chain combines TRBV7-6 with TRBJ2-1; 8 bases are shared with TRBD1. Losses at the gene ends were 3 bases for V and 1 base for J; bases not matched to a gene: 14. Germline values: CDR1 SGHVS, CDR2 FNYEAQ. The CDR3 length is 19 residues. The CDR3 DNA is TGTGCCAGCAGCTTTAGGGGGACTGCAGACAGGGGATCCTACAATGAGCAGTTCTTC. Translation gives CASSFRGTADRGSYNEQFF.

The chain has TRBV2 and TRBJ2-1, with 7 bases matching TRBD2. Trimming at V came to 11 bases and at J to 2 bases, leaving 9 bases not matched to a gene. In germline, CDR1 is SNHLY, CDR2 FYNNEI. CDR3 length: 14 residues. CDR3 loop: CAGYSGPPYNEQFF. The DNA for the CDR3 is TGTGCCGGATATAGCGGGCCACCCTACAATGAGCAGTTCTTC.

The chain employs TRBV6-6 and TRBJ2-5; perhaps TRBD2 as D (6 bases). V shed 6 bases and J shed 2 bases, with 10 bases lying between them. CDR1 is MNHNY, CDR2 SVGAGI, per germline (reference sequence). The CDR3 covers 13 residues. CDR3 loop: CASSGTVQETQYF. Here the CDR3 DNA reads TGTGCCAGCAGCGGGACTGTTCAAGAGACCCAGTACTTC.

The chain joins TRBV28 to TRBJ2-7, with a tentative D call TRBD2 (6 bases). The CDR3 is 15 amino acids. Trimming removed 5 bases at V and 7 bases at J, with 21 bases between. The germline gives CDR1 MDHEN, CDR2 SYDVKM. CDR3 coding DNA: TGTGCCAGCAGTGGACACGACGGGACTCGCGGAGAGCAGTACTTC. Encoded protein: CASSGHDGTRGEQYF.

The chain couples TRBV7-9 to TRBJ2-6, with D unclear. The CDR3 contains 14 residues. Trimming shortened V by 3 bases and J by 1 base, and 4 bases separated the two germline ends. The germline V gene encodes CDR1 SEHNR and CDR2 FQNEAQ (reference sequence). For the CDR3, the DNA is TGTGCCAGCAGCTTCCCTTCTGGGGCCAACGTCCTGACTTTC. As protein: CASSFPSGANVLTF.

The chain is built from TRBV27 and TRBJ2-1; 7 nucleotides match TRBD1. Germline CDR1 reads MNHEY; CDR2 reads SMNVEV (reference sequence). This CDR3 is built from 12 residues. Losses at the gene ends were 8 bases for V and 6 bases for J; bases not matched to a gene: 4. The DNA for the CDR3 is TGTGCCAGCGTGGGACAGTCCAATGAGCAGTTCTTC. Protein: CASVGQSNEQFF.

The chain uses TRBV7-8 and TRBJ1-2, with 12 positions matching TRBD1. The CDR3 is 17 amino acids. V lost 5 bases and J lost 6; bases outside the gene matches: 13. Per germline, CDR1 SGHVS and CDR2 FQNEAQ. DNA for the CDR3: TGTGCCAGCAGCGGACCGGGACAGGGGGCGTTAGTTGATGGCTACACCTTC. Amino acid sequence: CASSGPGQGALVDGYTF.

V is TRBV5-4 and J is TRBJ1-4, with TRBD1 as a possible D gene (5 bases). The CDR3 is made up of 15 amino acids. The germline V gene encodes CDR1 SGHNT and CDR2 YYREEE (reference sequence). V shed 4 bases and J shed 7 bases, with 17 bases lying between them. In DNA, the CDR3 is TGTGCCAGCAGCCTAGTAGCGGGGGAGGGTGAAAAACTGTTTTTT. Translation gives CASSLVAGEGEKLFF. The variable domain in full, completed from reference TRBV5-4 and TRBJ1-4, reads ETGVTQSPTHLIKTRGQQVTLRCSSQSGHNTVSWYQQALGQGPQFIFQYYREEENGRGNFPPRFSGLQFPNYSSELNVNALELDDSALYLCASSLVAGEGEKLFFGSGTQLSVL.